This is a list of T cell receptor beta chains from one sample in a study of cytomegalovirus exposure and HLA in healthy donors. TCRdb's table, derived via immunoSEQ multiplex PCR, lists solely in-frame clones and lacks some. The table shows 76,000 or so clones, with 73% occurring only once. Sequencing input: PBMCs. Receptors were obtained from a woman in her 40s in good health and CMV-seropositive. Each CDR3 is given with its conserved first and last residue. A D gene is named only where the DNA matches it firmly. For some rows the clone size is stated as once, few or many, or as a class when expanded; others skip it.

v_call	clone_size	d_call	j_call	cdr3_nt	cdr3_aa
TRBV28	few	-	TRBJ1-1	TGTGCCAGCAGTTTACCCCACAGTAGTGAAGCTTTCTTT	CASSLPHSSEAFF
TRBV7-9	-	-	TRBJ2-7	TGTGCCAGCAGCGCTGGGACAATTCTGTACTTC	CASSAGTILYF
TRBV19	few	-	TRBJ1-2	TGTGCCAGTAGCTACCTTGAAAGAGGCTATGGCTACACCTTC	CASSYLERGYGYTF
TRBV5-1	-	TRBD2	TRBJ2-1	TGCGCCAGCAGCGCCGGACTAGCGGGAGGGTACAATGAGCAGTTCTTC	CASSAGLAGGYNEQFF
TRBV7-9	few	-	TRBJ1-3	TGTGCCAGCTCGCGAGGGTTGGGGGGGTACGGAAACACCATATATTTT	CASSRGLGGYGNTIYF
TRBV6-5	few	TRBD1	TRBJ2-7	TGTGCCAGCAGTTACCTTAGGGGACAGGGAGCCTACGAGCAGTACTTC	CASSYLRGQGAYEQYF
TRBV7-2	few	TRBD1	TRBJ2-1	TGTGCCAGCAGCTTAGGGGACAGCCTAACTCGGGAGCAGTTCTTC	CASSLGDSLTREQFF
TRBV5-1	-	TRBD1	TRBJ1-1	TGCGCCAGCAGCTCGTCAGGGGGGAACACTGAAGCTTTCTTT	CASSSSGGNTEAFF
TRBV15	-	-	TRBJ2-3	TGTGCCACCAGAGCCGGCGGGCCTAGCACAGATACGCAGTATTTT	CATRAGGPSTDTQYF
TRBV19	-	-	TRBJ1-1	TGTGCCAGTAGTATACGAAGAGTGCAGGGTACTGAAGCTTTCTTT	CASSIRRVQGTEAFF
TRBV29-1	-	-	TRBJ2-3	TGCAGCGTCGGACCCCGACTGAGGGGCACAGATACGCAGTATTTT	CSVGPRLRGTDTQYF
TRBV7-2	-	TRBD2	TRBJ2-5	TGTGCCAGCAGCCTGGGACTAGCGGGGACTCGGGAGACCCAGTACTTC	CASSLGLAGTRETQYF
TRBV9	few	TRBD1	TRBJ1-3	TGTGCCAGCAGCGTTCTCCCGCGGGACAGGGCGGACACCATATATTTT	CASSVLPRDRADTIYF
TRBV5-1	-	TRBD2	TRBJ2-1	TGCGCCAGCAGCTTCCCCAGCGGGGGTTCCTACAATGAGCAGTTCTTC	CASSFPSGGSYNEQFF
TRBV28	-	-	TRBJ2-3	TGTGCCAGCAGTTTAAGGGGGAGGGCCGAAGATACGCAGTATTTT	CASSLRGRAEDTQYF
TRBV19	-	TRBD1	TRBJ2-7	TGTGCCAGTAGTTCCTCCGGGACAGGAGGACAAGAGCAGTACTTC	CASSSSGTGGQEQYF
TRBV7-8	-	TRBD1	TRBJ2-6	TGTGCCAGCAGCTCTCAGGGGGCATCTGGGGCCAACGTCCTGACTTTC	CASSSQGASGANVLTF
TRBV29-1	-	TRBD2	TRBJ2-7	TGCAGCGCTGGGACTAGCTCAGCCTACGAGCAGTACTTC	CSAGTSSAYEQYF
TRBV10-2	few	TRBD1	TRBJ1-6	TGCGCCAGCGATTCGGGACAGGGATTTAATTCACCCCTCCACTTT	CASDSGQGFNSPLHF
TRBV28	-	-	TRBJ2-7	TGTGCCAGCAGTTTAATTGGGAGAGAGACGAACTACGAGCAGTACTTC	CASSLIGRETNYEQYF
TRBV18	-	-	TRBJ1-4	TGTGCCAGCTCAAGAATACAGGGCTCTAATGAAAAACTGTTTTTT	CASSRIQGSNEKLFF
TRBV6-5	-	TRBD1	TRBJ1-5	TGTGCCAGCAGTTCGACAGGGGGCAACAATCAGCCCCAGCATTTT	CASSSTGGNNQPQHF
TRBV7-8	-	-	TRBJ2-2	TGTGCCAGCAGCCCAACTGTTGACGGGGAGCTGTTTTTT	CASSPTVDGELFF
TRBV5-6	-	-	TRBJ1-1	TGTGCCAGCGGATTGGTGGGGAGAGGCACTGAAGCTTTCTTT	CASGLVGRGTEAFF
TRBV6-5	-	-	TRBJ1-4	TGTGCCAGCAGTTACGGGGGGGCTCGGGAAAAACTGTTTTTT	CASSYGGAREKLFF
TRBV4-1	-	TRBD1	TRBJ1-4	TGCGCCAGCAGCCTACCGACAGGGCGTTCTGAAAAACTGTTTTTT	CASSLPTGRSEKLFF
TRBV5-1	-	-	TRBJ2-5	TGCGCCAGCAGCTTGCAGGGCCCGTATGTCCAAGAGACCCAGTACTTC	CASSLQGPYVQETQYF